This record concerns one T cell receptor (beta chain) sequence. Donors, without exception, were Caucasian adults residing in Nashville, Tennessee. It was into CD45RA+ naive and CD45RA-negative memory subsets that the CD4+ cells were split. The method was immunoSEQ multiplex PCR; TCRdb's version includes in-frame clones alone and lacks a portion of them. The sample has millions of clones; roughly 92% are singletons. The source of the sample is a study of shared clonotypes between healthy human individuals. Germline lookup yields CDR1 SGHRS and CDR2 YFSETQ. V was clipped by 2 bases and J by 1 base, with 10 bases between them. This CDR3 comprises 14 residues.

The chain recombines TRBV5-1 with TRBJ2-7; D not certain. This receptor was obtained from a man in his late teens or twenties in good health. The sample taken for sequencing was naive CD4+ T cells sorted from blood. Subset in this sample: CD45RA+ positively selected. Here the CDR3 DNA reads TGCGCCAGCAGCTTTGGTGGGGATTCCTACGAGCAGTACTTC. Protein sequence: CASSFGGDSYEQYF.